This T cell receptor beta chain was sequenced during a study of blood T cell repertoires in COVID-19 (dated by TCRdb to 2019 to 2021). Study-wide context: Collaborator samples came from the United States, Italy and Spain and covered acute and convalescent phases of COVID-19. HLA class I and class II types, where available, came from metadata supplied by the sample provider rather than from assay-based typing. The sample metadata nearly always contained a de-identified subject ID, COVID-19 status, age in years and sex. The repertoires were released in a freely available public database intended as a resource for research on the immune response to SARS-CoV-2. The material from the prospective study consisted of cDNA or gDNA derived from T cells, B-cell-depleted T cells, or PBMCs. Samples came from the ongoing ImmuneRACE study (first 160 participants) plus 1,254 subjects from 6 global collaborators. Subjects who had been exposed to COVID-19, were actively infected with it, or had recovered from it provided the deeply sampled blood TCRbeta repertoires that made up the dataset. The paper as a whole reports these results and caveats: How much clinical and demographic metadata was included differed by source and by participant, and the metadata was provided uncurated.

Another Seattle source contributed samples from volunteer blood donors who had recovered from COVID-19. Collaborating institutions collected whole blood in K2EDTA tubes following their own protocols. For TCRbeta analysis, collaborator samples were shipped as frozen whole blood, as isolated PBMCs, or as DNA extracted from either sample type. According to the germline V gene (reference sequence), CDR1 reads SGHNT and CDR2 reads YYREEE. The V end loses 0 bases and the J end loses 0 bases, and a stretch of 15 bases separates them. Counted from cysteine to phenylalanine, this CDR3 has 17 amino acids. Left in the record is the CDR3 DNA by itself, 51 bases read in frame from the first base. In the case of this clone: Its antigen remains unidentified. Per-nucleotide qualities are absent, and no much larger clonotype sits a single base away.

TCRbeta CDR3 regions were amplified from genomic DNA by means of the immunoSEQ Assay, a bias-controlled multiplex PCR. The authors' analysis ran thus. The number of nucleated cells in each sample was estimated from the amplification of reference gene primers within the assay. Sequence reads were collapsed and filtered to measure the absolute abundance of every unique TCRbeta CDR3 rearrangement. For each sample, productive Simpson clonality was calculated as the square root of Simpson's diversity index across productive rearrangements. Sourced from immuneACCESS, this table was stored by TCRdb with only in-frame sequences that have V and J called. A share of the clones is absent; for the studies checked, an unresolved V gene accounts for under half, and the remainder has no known explanation. V and J calls and clone size follow that table, whereas D and trimming were derived from the DNA. This sample holds approximately 150,000 clones; about 90% were observed only once. The top ten hold approximately 40% of the sample.

Sequenced sample: peripheral blood. This receptor chain uses TRBV5-4 and TRBJ1-1, with TRBD1 tentatively as D gene (6 bases match). This receptor was identified in a man between 50 and 59 years old who had recovered from COVID-19. The CDR3 protein sequence reads: CASSLGGRGPLNTEAFF. The DNA is as follows: TGTGCCAGCAGCTTGGGGGGGCGGGGGCCCTTGAACACTGAAGCTTTCTTT.